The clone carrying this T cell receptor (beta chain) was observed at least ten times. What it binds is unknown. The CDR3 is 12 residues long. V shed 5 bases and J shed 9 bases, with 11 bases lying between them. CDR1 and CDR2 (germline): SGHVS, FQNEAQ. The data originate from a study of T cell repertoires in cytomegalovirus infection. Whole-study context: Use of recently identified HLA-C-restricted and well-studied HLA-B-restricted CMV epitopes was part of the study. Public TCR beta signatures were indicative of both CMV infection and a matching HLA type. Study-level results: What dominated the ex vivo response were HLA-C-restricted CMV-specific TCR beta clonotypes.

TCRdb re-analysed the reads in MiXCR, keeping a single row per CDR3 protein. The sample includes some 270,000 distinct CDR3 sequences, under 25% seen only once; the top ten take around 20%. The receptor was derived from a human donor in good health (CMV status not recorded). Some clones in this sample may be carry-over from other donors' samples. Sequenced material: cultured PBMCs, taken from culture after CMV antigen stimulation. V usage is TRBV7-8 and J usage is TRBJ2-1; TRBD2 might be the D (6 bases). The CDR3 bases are TGTGCCAGCAGCCGACTAGTTGGTGAGCAGTTCTTC. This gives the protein CASSRLVGEQFF.